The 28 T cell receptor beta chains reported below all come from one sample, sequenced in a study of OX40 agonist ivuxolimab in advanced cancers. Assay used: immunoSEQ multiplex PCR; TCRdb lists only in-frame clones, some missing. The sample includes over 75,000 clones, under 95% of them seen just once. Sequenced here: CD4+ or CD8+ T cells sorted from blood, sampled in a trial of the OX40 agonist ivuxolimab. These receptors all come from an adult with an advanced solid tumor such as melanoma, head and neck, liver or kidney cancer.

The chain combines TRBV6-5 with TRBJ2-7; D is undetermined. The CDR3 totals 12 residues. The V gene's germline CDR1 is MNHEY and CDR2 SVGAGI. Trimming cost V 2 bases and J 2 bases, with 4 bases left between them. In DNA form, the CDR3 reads TGTGCCAGCAGTTACGGCCCCTACGAGCAGTACTTC. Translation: CASSYGPYEQYF.

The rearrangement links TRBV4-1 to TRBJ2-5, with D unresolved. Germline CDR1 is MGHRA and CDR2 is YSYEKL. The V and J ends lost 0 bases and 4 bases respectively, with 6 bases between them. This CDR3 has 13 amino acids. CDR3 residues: CASSQDTRETQYF. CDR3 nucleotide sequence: TGCGCCAGCAGCCAAGACACCCGAGAGACCCAGTACTTC.

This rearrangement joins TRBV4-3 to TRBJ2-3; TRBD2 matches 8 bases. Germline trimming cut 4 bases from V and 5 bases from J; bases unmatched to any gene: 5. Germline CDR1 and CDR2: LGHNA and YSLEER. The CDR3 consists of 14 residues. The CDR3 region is CASSPGLARDTQYF. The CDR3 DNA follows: TGCGCCAGCAGCCCCGGACTAGCCCGAGATACGCAGTATTTT.

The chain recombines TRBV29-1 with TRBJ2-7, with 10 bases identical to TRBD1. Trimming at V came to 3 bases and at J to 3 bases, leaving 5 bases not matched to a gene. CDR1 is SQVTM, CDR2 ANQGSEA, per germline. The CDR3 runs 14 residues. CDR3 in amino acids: CSVEDGTGDYEQYF. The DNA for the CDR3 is TGCAGCGTTGAGGACGGGACAGGGGACTACGAGCAGTACTTC.

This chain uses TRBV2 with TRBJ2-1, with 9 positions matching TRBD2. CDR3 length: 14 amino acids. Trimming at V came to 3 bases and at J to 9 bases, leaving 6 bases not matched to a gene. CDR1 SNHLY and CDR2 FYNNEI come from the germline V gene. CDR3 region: CASSDGGGEVEQFF. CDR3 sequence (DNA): TGTGCCAGCAGTGATGGCGGGGGGGAGGTTGAGCAGTTCTTC.

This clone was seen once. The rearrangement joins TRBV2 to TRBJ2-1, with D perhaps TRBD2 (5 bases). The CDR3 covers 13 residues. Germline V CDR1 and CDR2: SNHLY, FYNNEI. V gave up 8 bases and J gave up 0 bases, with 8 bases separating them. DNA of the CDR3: TGTGCCAGCGGGGAGAGCTCCTACAATGAGCAGTTCTTC. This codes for CASGESSYNEQFF. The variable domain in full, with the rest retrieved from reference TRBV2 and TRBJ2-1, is EPEVTQTPSHQVTQMGQEVILRCVPISNHLYFYWYRQILGQKVEFLVSFYNNEISEKSEIFDDQFSVERPDGSNFTLKIRSTKLEDSAMYFCASGESSYNEQFFGPGTRLTVL.

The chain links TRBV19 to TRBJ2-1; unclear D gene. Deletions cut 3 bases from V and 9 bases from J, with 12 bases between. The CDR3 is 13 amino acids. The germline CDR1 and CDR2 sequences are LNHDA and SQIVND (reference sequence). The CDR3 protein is CASSISSSGEQFF. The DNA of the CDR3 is TGTGCCAGTAGTATCTCTTCCTCGGGTGAGCAGTTCTTC.

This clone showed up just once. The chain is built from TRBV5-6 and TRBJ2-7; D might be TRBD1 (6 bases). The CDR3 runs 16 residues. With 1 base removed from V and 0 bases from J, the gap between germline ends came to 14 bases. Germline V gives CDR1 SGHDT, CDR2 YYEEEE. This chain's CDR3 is CASSLLIGTSSYEQYF. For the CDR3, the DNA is TGTGCCAGCAGCTTGTTAATAGGGACATCCTCCTACGAGCAGTACTTC.

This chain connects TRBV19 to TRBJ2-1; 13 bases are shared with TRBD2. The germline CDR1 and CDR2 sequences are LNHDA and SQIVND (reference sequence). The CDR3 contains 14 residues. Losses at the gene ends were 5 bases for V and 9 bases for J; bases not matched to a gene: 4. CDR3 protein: CASSGTSGAPEQFF. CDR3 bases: TGTGCCAGTAGTGGGACTAGCGGGGCCCCTGAGCAGTTCTTC.

The CDR3 reads CASSYGTSDTDTQYF. In DNA, the CDR3 is TGTGCCAGCAGTTACGGGACTAGCGACACAGATACGCAGTATTTT. The chain carries TRBV6-5 and TRBJ2-3; TRBD2 agrees at 10 bases. V lost 2 bases, J lost 2 bases, and 1 base stayed unmatched. This CDR3 is built from 15 residues. Germline-derived CDR1 and CDR2 are MNHEY and SVGAGI.

The CDR3 protein is CASSLTRTGARGYTF. The CDR3 region has the DNA TGTGCCAGCAGCTTAACCAGGACAGGGGCGCGTGGCTACACCTTC. The chain couples TRBV7-2 to TRBJ1-2, with 9 bases aligning to TRBD1. Trimming removed 2 bases from V and 7 bases from J; junction bases left unmatched: 8. CDR3 length: 15 amino acids. Germline V gene sequence: CDR1 SGHTA, CDR2 FQGNSA.

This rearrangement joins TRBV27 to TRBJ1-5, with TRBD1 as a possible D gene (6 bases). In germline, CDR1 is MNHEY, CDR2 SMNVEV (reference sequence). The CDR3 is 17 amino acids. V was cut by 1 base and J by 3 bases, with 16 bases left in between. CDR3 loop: CASSLWGGQGDNQPQHF. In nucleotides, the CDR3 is TGTGCCAGCAGTTTATGGGGGGGGCAAGGCGACAATCAGCCCCAGCATTTT.

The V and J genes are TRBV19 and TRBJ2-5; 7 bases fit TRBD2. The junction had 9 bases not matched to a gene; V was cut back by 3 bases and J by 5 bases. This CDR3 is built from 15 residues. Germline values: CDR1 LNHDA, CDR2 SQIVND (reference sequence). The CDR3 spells CASSIVRGRGETQYF. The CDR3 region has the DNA TGTGCCAGTAGTATTGTACGGGGGAGGGGCGAGACCCAGTACTTC.

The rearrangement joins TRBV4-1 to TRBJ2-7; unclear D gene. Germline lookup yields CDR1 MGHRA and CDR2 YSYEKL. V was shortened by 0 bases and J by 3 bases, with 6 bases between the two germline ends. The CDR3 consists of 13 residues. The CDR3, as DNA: TGCGCCAGCAGCCAAGAAATTCGCTACGAGCAGTACTTC. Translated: CASSQEIRYEQYF.

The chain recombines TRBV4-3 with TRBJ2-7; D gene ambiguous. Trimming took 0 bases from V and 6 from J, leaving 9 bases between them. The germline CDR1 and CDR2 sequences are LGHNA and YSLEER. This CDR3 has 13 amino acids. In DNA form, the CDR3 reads TGCGCCAGCAGCCAAGATCGTATAGCCGAGCAGTACTTC. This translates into CASSQDRIAEQYF.

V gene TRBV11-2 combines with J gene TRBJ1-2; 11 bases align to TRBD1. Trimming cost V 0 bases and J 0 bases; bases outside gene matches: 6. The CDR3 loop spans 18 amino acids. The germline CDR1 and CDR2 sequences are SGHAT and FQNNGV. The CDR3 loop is CASSLDLGQGGANYGYTF. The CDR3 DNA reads TGTGCCAGCAGCTTAGACTTGGGACAGGGGGGAGCTAACTATGGCTACACCTTC.

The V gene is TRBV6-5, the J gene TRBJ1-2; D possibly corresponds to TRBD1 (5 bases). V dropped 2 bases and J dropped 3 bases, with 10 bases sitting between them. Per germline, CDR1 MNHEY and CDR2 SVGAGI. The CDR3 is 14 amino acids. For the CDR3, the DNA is TGTGCCAGCAGTTACGGAGGGGCCTACTATGGCTACACCTTC. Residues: CASSYGGAYYGYTF.

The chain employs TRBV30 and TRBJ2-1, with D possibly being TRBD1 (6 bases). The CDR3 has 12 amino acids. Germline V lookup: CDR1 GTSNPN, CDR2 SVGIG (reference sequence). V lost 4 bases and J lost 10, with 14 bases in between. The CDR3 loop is CAWNRGKEEQFF. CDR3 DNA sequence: TGTGCCTGGAATAGGGGGAAAGAAGAGCAGTTCTTC.

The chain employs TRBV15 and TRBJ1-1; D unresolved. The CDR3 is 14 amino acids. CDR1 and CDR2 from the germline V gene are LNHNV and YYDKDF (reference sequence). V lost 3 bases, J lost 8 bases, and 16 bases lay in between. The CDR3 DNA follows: TGTGCCACCAGCAGGCCAGCGAACACTCGGGAAGCTTTCTTT. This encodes CATSRPANTREAFF.

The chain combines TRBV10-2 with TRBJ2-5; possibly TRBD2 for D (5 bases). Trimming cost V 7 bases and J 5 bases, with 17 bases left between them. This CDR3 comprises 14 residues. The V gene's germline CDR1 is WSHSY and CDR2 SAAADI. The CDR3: CASKEVAALETQYF. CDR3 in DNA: TGCGCCAGCAAGGAGGTAGCTGCACTTGAGACCCAGTACTTC.

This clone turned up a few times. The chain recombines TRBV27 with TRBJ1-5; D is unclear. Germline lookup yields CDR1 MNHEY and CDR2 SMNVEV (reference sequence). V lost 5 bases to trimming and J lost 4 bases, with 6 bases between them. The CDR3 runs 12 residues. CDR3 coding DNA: TGTGCCAGCAGTCCCCATAATCAGCCCCAGCATTTT. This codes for CASSPHNQPQHF.

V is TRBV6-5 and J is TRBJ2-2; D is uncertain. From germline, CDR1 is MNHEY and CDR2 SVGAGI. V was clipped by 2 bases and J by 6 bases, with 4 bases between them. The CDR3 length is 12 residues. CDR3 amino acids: CASSYGPGELFF. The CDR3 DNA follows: TGTGCCAGCAGTTACGGGCCCGGGGAGCTGTTTTTT.

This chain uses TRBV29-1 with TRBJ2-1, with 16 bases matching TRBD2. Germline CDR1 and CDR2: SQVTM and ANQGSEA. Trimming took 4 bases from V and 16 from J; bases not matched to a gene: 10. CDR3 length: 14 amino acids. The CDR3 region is CSVGEGLAGGPSFF. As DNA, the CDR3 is TGCAGCGTTGGAGAGGGACTAGCGGGAGGGCCTAGTTTCTTC.

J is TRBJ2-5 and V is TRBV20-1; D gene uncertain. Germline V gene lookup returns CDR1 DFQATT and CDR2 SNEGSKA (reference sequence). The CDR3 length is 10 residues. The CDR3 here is CSPDDETQYF. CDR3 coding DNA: TGCAGCCCCGACGACGAGACCCAGTACTTC.

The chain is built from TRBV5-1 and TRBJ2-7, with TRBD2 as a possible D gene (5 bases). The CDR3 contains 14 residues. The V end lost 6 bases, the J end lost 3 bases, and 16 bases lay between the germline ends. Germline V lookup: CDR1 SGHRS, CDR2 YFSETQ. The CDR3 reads CASTIGGGGYEQYF. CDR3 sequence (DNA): TGCGCCAGCACCATTGGAGGAGGAGGCTACGAGCAGTACTTC.

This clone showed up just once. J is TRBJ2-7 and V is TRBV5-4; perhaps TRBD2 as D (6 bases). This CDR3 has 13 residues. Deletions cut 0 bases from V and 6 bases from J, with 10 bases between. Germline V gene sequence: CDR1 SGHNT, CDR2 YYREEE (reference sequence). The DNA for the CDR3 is TGTGCCAGCAGCTTGGAGCTAGCGTTCGAGCAGTACTTC. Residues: CASSLELAFEQYF.

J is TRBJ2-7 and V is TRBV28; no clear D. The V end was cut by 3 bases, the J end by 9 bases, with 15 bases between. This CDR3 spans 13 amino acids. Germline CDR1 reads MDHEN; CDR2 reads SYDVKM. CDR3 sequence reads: CASSFDVSRGQYF. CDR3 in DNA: TGTGCCAGCAGTTTCGATGTATCCCGAGGGCAGTACTTC.

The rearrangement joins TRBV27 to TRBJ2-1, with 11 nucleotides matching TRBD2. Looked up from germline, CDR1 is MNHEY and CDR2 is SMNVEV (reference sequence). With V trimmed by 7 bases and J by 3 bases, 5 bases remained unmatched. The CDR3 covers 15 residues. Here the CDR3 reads CASNTGTSGYNEQFF. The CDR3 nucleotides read TGTGCCAGCAATACCGGGACTAGCGGCTACAATGAGCAGTTCTTC.